What follows are 24 T cell receptor beta chains derived from one specimen sequenced in a study of OX40 agonist ivuxolimab in advanced cancers. The library was generated by the immunoSEQ multiplex PCR assay. Entries here come from immuneACCESS through TCRdb and include only in-frame sequences with V and J called. Some clones fail to appear in such tables; in the studies checked, an unresolved V gene covers under half of the shortfall, and the cause of the remainder is unknown. The sample contains 90,000 to 150,000 clones, around 87% of them found a single time. The ten largest clones take up around 0.53% of the sample. The sample consisted of CD4+ or CD8+ T cells sorted from blood, taken in a trial of the OX40 agonist ivuxolimab. These receptors all come from an adult with an advanced solid tumor such as melanoma, head and neck, liver or kidney cancer.

The CDR3 reads CASRSGGYTQYF. CDR3 sequence (DNA): TGTGCCAGCAGGTCGGGGGGTTATACGCAGTATTTT. The V gene is TRBV28, the J gene TRBJ2-3; 7 bases agree with TRBD2. The CDR3 has 12 amino acids. After removal of 6 bases from V and 7 bases from J, the junction contained 4 bases not matched to a gene. Looked up from germline, CDR1 is MDHEN and CDR2 is SYDVKM. The full variable domain, with the rest looked up from reference TRBV28 and TRBJ2-3, is DVKVTQSSRYLVKRTGEKVFLECVQDMDHENMFWYRQDPGLGLRLIYFSYDVKMKEKGDIPEGYSVSREKKERFSLILESASTNQTSMYLCASRSGGYTQYFGPGTRLTVL.

The V call is TRBV6-5, the J call TRBJ1-5; D might be TRBD1 (6 bases). The germline CDR1 and CDR2 sequences are MNHEY and SVGAGI. The ends were cut back, 5 bases at V and 3 bases at J, with 11 bases in the middle. This CDR3 is 14 amino acids long. CDR3 nucleotide sequence: TGTGCCAGCAGTGACCGGGACACCAATCAGCCCCAGCATTTT. Its protein product is CASSDRDTNQPQHF.

The chain recombines TRBV10-3 with TRBJ2-7, with TRBD2 matching 8 bases. Germline loops: CDR1 ENHRY, CDR2 SYGVKD. J lost 0 bases, V lost 3 bases, and 4 bases had no gene match. This CDR3 spans 15 amino acids. CDR3 nucleotide sequence: TGTGCCATCAGTGAACCCGGGGGGGCCTCCTACGAGCAGTACTTC. Protein sequence: CAISEPGGASYEQYF.

This rearrangement joins TRBV29-1 to TRBJ2-2; 8 bases match TRBD1. The CDR3 is made up of 16 amino acids. The V gene's germline CDR1 is SQVTM and CDR2 ANQGSEA. V lost 6 bases and J lost 0; bases outside the gene matches: 9. The CDR3 DNA reads TGCAGCGTCTTTGGGGGGACAGGAGCGAACACCGGGGAGCTGTTTTTT. Amino acids: CSVFGGTGANTGELFF.

The chain couples TRBV7-2 to TRBJ2-3; D ambiguous. This CDR3 is 15 amino acids long. Germline V lookup: CDR1 SGHTA, CDR2 FQGNSA. The V end was cut by 5 bases, the J end by 2 bases, with 14 bases between. The CDR3 spells CASSPPGVPTDTQYF. In DNA, the CDR3 is TGTGCCAGCAGCCCCCCGGGTGTACCCACAGATACGCAGTATTTT.

This clone showed up just once. The chain combines TRBV15 with TRBJ2-5; tentative D call: TRBD1 (6 bases). The germline gives CDR1 LNHNV, CDR2 YYDKDF (reference sequence). V lost 0 bases to trimming and J lost 4 bases, with 12 bases between them. CDR3 length: 15 residues. The CDR3 sequence is CATSRDKGVGETQYF. In nucleotides, the CDR3 is TGTGCCACCAGCAGAGATAAGGGGGTGGGAGAGACCCAGTACTTC.

The V call is TRBV28, the J call TRBJ2-2; D is unclear. The CDR3 has 13 amino acids. V shed 3 bases and J shed 4 bases, with 6 bases lying between them. Per germline, CDR1 MDHEN and CDR2 SYDVKM. The CDR3: CASSFHTTGELFF. CDR3 sequence (DNA): TGTGCCAGCAGTTTTCACACCACCGGGGAGCTGTTTTTT.

The V and J genes are TRBV5-6 and TRBJ1-2; D remains ambiguous. CDR3 length: 13 amino acids. V was pared by 4 bases and J by 4 bases, with 11 bases between. CDR1 is SGHDT and CDR2 is YYEEEE in the germline V gene. In DNA, the CDR3 is TGTGCCAGCAGCGGGCCGGGGTCCTATGGCTACACCTTC. Its protein is CASSGPGSYGYTF.

Concerning this clone itself: The same CDR3 also results from other DNA sequences found in this sample. The rearrangement uses TRBV19 and TRBJ1-5, with D tentatively TRBD1 (5 bases). V shed 8 bases and J shed 4 bases, with 12 bases lying between them. Germline CDR1 LNHDA, CDR2 SQIVND (reference sequence). The CDR3 has 13 amino acids. The CDR3 region is CASDDRGNQPQHF. The CDR3, as DNA: TGTGCCAGTGACGACAGAGGAAATCAGCCCCAGCATTTT.

V usage is TRBV9 and J usage is TRBJ2-1, with 11 bases aligning to TRBD1. CDR1 is SGDLS, CDR2 YYNGEE, per germline. V gave up 4 bases and J gave up 2 bases; unmatched junction bases: 8. The CDR3 is 17 amino acids. CDR3 in amino acids: CASSLGTGGPTYNEQFF. CDR3 DNA: TGTGCCAGCAGCCTAGGGACAGGGGGACCAACCTACAATGAGCAGTTCTTC.

This clone appeared once. This sequence joins TRBV4-3 and TRBJ1-6, with no clear D. Between the trimmed V and J ends, which lost 0 bases and 0 bases, there was a span of 12 bases. CDR1 LGHNA and CDR2 YSLEER come from the germline V gene. The CDR3 totals 18 residues. CDR3 in DNA: TGCGCCAGCAGCCAAGATATCGCTCCCAGCTCCTATAATTCACCCCTCCACTTT. Translated, it gives CASSQDIAPSSYNSPLHF.

This rearrangement joins TRBV4-1 to TRBJ2-5, with TRBD2 matching over 11 bases. V shed 2 bases and J 0 bases; nucleotides not matched to a gene: 5. This CDR3 has 17 residues. Germline assignment: CDR1 MGHRA and CDR2 YSYEKL. CDR3 sequence: CASSQTSGGGYQETQYF. The CDR3 DNA is TGCGCCAGCAGCCAAACTAGCGGGGGAGGTTACCAAGAGACCCAGTACTTC.

The rearrangement links TRBV2 to TRBJ1-6; TRBD1 is a possible D gene (6 bases). The CDR3 is 13 residues long. Deletions cut 4 bases from V and 12 bases from J, with 13 bases between. Per the germline V gene, CDR1 is SNHLY and CDR2 is FYNNEI. The CDR3 protein is CASSGGEGGPLHF. The CDR3 DNA follows: TGTGCCAGCAGTGGGGGGGAGGGGGGACCCCTCCACTTT. Drawing the rest from reference TRBV2 and TRBJ1-6, the complete variable domain is EPEVTQTPSHQVTQMGQEVILRCVPISNHLYFYWYRQILGQKVEFLVSFYNNEISEKSEIFDDQFSVERPDGSNFTLKIRSTKLEDSAMYFCASSGGEGGPLHFGNGTRLTVT.

The chain carries TRBV19 and TRBJ2-1; D remains unclear. The germline CDR1 and CDR2 sequences are LNHDA and SQIVND (reference sequence). Deletions cut 1 base from V and 10 bases from J, with 5 bases between. The CDR3 sequence is 11 residues long. The chain's CDR3 is CASSIVGEQFF. CDR3 in DNA: TGTGCCAGTAGTATAGTTGGGGAGCAGTTCTTC.

The rearrangement uses TRBV7-2 and TRBJ1-2; D unresolved. The CDR3 has 15 residues. The V end was cut by 6 bases, the J end by 6 bases, with 20 bases between. The germline V gene encodes CDR1 SGHTA and CDR2 FQGNSA. The CDR3 sequence is CASSFRSGRSDGYTF. For the CDR3, the DNA is TGTGCCAGCAGTTTTAGGTCGGGTCGGAGTGATGGCTACACCTTC.

V and J are TRBV6-1 and TRBJ1-1, with 7 positions matching TRBD1. The CDR3 is made up of 13 amino acids. Germline V gives CDR1 MNHNS, CDR2 SASEGT. The V gene end was trimmed by 8 bases and the J gene end by 6 bases; junction bases not matched to a gene: 9. In DNA form, the CDR3 reads TGTGCCAGCCACAGGGGAGATATGGCTGAAGCTTTCTTT. The encoded protein is CASHRGDMAEAFF.

The genes are TRBV25-1 and TRBJ1-3; D is perhaps TRBD1 (6 bases). Germline-derived CDR1 and CDR2 are MGHDK and SYGVNS. The CDR3 extends over 15 amino acids. V lost 2 bases and J lost 1, with 9 bases in between. CDR3: CASSEGQGSGNTIYF. The CDR3 nucleotides read TGTGCCAGCAGTGAAGGGCAGGGGTCTGGAAACACCATATATTTT.

The V and J genes are TRBV28 and TRBJ1-1; 7 nucleotides align to TRBD1. CDR3 length: 13 residues. The ends lost 8 bases at V and 3 bases at J; junction bases unmatched: 6. The germline V gene has CDR1 MDHEN and CDR2 SYDVKM. The CDR3 DNA follows: TGTGCCAGCCCGGGCAGGGGGGACACTGAAGCTTTCTTT. Translating it yields CASPGRGDTEAFF.

This rearrangement joins TRBV29-1 to TRBJ2-3; 9 bases are shared with TRBD2. CDR1 is SQVTM and CDR2 is ANQGSEA in the germline V gene. This CDR3 comprises 13 residues. V shed 6 bases and J 14 bases; nucleotides not matched to a gene: 15. CDR3 nucleotide sequence: TGCAGCGTCAACCAGAACCAGCGGGGGGCATCGTATTTT. The encoded protein is CSVNQNQRGASYF.

The chain joins TRBV30 to TRBJ1-2; the D is unclear. This CDR3 is 13 amino acids long. The V gene lost 0 bases and the J gene lost 2 bases, with 7 bases spanning the gap. The germline V gene has CDR1 GTSNPN and CDR2 SVGIG (reference sequence). The CDR3 protein is CAWSVPENYGYTF. Written as DNA, the CDR3 is TGTGCCTGGAGTGTACCTGAAAACTATGGCTACACCTTC.

The chain's CDR3 is CASSFSGVITNEKLFF. CDR3 bases: TGTGCCAGCAGCTTTTCAGGGGTAATCACTAATGAAAAACTGTTTTTT. The chain employs TRBV5-6 and TRBJ1-4, with D possibly TRBD1 on 6 matching bases. Trimming stripped 2 bases from V and 2 bases from J, with 13 bases between. This CDR3 region has 16 residues. Germline CDR1 SGHDT, CDR2 YYEEEE.

The rearrangement uses TRBV21-1 and TRBJ2-5. TRBV21-1 is reported as a pseudogene. This CDR3 has 12 amino acids. CDR3 protein: CASSIGPQTQYF. As DNA, the CDR3 is TGTGCCAGCAGCATCGGACCCCAGACCCAGTACTTC.

This sequence joins TRBV5-1 and TRBJ2-7; 10 nucleotides line up with TRBD1. The germline V gene encodes CDR1 SGHRS and CDR2 YFSETQ. With 2 bases clipped from V and 7 bases from J, the junction kept 3 bases outside the gene matches. This CDR3 has 13 residues. The CDR3 loop reads CASSLGQGVEQYF. Here the CDR3 DNA reads TGCGCCAGCAGCTTAGGACAGGGGGTTGAGCAGTACTTC.

The chain recombines TRBV7-2 with TRBJ2-2; 7 bases map to TRBD1. Germline V lookup: CDR1 SGHTA, CDR2 FQGNSA. The CDR3 has 15 amino acids. Trimming removed 1 base from V and 6 bases from J; junction bases left unmatched: 5. The CDR3 DNA sequence: TGTGCCAGCAGCTTAGTTAACCAGGGGGCCGGGGAGCTGTTTTTT. Translating it yields CASSLVNQGAGELFF.